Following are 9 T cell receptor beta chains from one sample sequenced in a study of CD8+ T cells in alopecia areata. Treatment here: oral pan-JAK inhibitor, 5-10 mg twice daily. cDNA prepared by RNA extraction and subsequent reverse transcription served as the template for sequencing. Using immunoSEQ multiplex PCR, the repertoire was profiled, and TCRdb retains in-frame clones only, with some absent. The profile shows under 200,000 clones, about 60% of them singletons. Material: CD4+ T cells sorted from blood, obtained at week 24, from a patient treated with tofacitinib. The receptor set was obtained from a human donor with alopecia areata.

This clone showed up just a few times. CDR3 amino acids: CASSQDRATILNTGELFF. In DNA form, the CDR3 reads TGCGCCAGCAGCCAAGACAGGGCGACAATACTGAACACCGGGGAGCTGTTTTTT. The rearrangement joins TRBV4-1 to TRBJ2-2, with a tentative D call TRBD1 (5 bases). Germline values: CDR1 MGHRA, CDR2 YSYEKL. The ends were cut back, 0 bases at V and 1 base at J, with 15 bases in the middle. The CDR3 runs 18 residues.

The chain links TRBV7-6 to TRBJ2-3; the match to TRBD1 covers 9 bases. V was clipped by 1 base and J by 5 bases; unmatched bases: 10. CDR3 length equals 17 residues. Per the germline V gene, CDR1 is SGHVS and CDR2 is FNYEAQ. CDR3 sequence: CASSLEYGTGYLDTQYF. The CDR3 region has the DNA TGTGCCAGCAGCTTAGAATACGGGACAGGGTACTTAGATACGCAGTATTTT.

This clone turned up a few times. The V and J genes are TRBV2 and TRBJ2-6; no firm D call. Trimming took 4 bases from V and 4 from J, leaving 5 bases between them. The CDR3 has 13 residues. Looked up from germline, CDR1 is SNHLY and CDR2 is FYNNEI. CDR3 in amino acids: CASSGAGANVLTF. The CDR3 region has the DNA TGTGCCAGCAGTGGTGCAGGGGCCAACGTCCTGACTTTC.

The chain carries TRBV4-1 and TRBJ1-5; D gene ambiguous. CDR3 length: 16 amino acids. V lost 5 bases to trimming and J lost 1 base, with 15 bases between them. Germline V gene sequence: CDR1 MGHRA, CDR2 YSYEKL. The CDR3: CASSDNGRKSNQPQHF. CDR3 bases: TGCGCCAGCAGCGACAACGGACGGAAAAGCAATCAGCCCCAGCATTTT.

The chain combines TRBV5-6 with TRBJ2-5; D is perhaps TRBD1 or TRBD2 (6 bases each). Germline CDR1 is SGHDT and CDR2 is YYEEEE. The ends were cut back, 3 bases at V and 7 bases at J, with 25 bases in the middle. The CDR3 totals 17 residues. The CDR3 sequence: CASSSNPSGAQEGTQYF. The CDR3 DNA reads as TGTGCCAGCAGCTCCAACCCCTCGGGGGCCCAAGAAGGGACCCAGTACTTC.

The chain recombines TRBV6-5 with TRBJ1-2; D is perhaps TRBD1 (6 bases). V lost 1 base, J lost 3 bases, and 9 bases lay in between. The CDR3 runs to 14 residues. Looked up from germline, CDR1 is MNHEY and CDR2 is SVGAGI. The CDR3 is CASSYLGQYYGYTF. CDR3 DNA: TGTGCCAGCAGTTACTTAGGACAGTACTATGGCTACACCTTC.

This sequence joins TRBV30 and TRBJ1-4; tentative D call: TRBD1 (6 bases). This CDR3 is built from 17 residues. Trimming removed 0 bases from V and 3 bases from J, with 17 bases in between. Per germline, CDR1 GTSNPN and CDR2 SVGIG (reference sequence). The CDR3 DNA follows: TGTGCCTGGAGTGTAATCTTTCTGGGGGCAGCTAATGAAAAACTGTTTTTT. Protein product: CAWSVIFLGAANEKLFF.

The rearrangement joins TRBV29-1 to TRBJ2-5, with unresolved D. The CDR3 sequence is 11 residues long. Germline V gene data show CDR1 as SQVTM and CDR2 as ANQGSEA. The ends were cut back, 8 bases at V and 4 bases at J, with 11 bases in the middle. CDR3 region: CSPRTGETQYF. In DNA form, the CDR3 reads TGCAGCCCCCGCACGGGAGAGACCCAGTACTTC. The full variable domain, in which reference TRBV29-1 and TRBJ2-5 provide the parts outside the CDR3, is SAVISQKPSRDICQRGTSLTIQCQVDSQVTMMFWYRQQPGQSLTLIATANQGSEATYESGFVIDKFPISRPNLTFSTLTVSNMSPEDSSIYLCSPRTGETQYFGPGTRLLVL.

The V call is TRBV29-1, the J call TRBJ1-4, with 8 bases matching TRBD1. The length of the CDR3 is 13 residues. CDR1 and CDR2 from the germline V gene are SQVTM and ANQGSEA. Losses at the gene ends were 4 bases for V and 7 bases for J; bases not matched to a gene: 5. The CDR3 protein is CSVGRTGGEKLFF. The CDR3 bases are TGCAGCGTTGGGAGAACAGGGGGTGAAAAACTGTTTTTT.